A selection of T cell receptor beta chains follows, all from one sample in a study of blood T cell repertoires in COVID-19. Assay: immunoSEQ multiplex PCR; the TCRdb copy retains only in-frame clones and omits some. The sample has under 250,000 clones; 80% to 90% are singletons. Sequencing was carried out using peripheral blood. All receptors come from a man between 40 and 49 years old with active or convalescent COVID-19. The CDR3 runs from the conserved cysteine through the conserved F or W. The order of the fields is J gene, clone size, D gene, V gene, CDR3 DNA, CDR3 protein. The D gene is left open where the match is weak. Size is omitted from some rows. Given values are once, few, many or a class for expanded clones.

j_gene: TRBJ2-5
abundance: -
d_gene: TRBD2
v_gene: TRBV19
CDR3nt: TGTGCCAGTAGTACCGGGACTACCTGGAGGGAGACCCAGTACTTC
CDR3aa: CASSTGTTWRETQYF

j_gene: TRBJ2-7
abundance: -
d_gene: TRBD1
v_gene: TRBV2
CDR3nt: TGTGCCAGCCAAAGGCCGGGACAGAGCTCCTACGAGCAGTACTTC
CDR3aa: CASQRPGQSSYEQYF

j_gene: TRBJ1-1
abundance: -
d_gene: -
v_gene: TRBV24-1
CDR3nt: TGTGCCACCAGTACGGGACATCCGAACACTGAAGCTTTCTTT
CDR3aa: CATSTGHPNTEAFF

j_gene: TRBJ1-5
abundance: -
d_gene: TRBD1
v_gene: TRBV6-5
CDR3nt: TGTGCCAGCAGACACCTTGGGACAGGGTGGCAGCCCCAGCATTTT
CDR3aa: CASRHLGTGWQPQHF

j_gene: TRBJ2-7
abundance: -
d_gene: -
v_gene: TRBV11-3
CDR3nt: TGTGCCAGCAGCTTAAGCGGAACCTCCTACGAGCAGTACTTC
CDR3aa: CASSLSGTSYEQYF

j_gene: TRBJ1-2
abundance: -
d_gene: -
v_gene: TRBV4-2
CDR3nt: TGTGCCAGCAGCCAAGAGTCTACGACCTCGGGATCTAACTATGGCTACACCTTC
CDR3aa: CASSQESTTSGSNYGYTF

j_gene: TRBJ1-5
abundance: -
d_gene: TRBD1
v_gene: TRBV19
CDR3nt: TGTGCCAGTAGGCGGGACGACAGGGTGGATCAGCCCCAGCATTTT
CDR3aa: CASRRDDRVDQPQHF

j_gene: TRBJ1-2
abundance: -
d_gene: -
v_gene: TRBV5-1
CDR3nt: TGCGCCAGCAGCTTGGAATCTTGGGGCGGCTATGGCTACACCTTC
CDR3aa: CASSLESWGGYGYTF

j_gene: TRBJ2-3
abundance: -
d_gene: -
v_gene: TRBV4-2
CDR3nt: TGTGCCAGCAGCCAAGTTATAGCGGAGTCAAGCACAGATACGCAGTATTTT
CDR3aa: CASSQVIAESSTDTQYF

j_gene: TRBJ2-1
abundance: -
d_gene: TRBD1
v_gene: TRBV6-5
CDR3nt: TGTGCCGCCTGCCGGGACAGGGGCGTGGGCAATGAGCAGTTCTTC
CDR3aa: CAACRDRGVGNEQFF

j_gene: TRBJ2-1
abundance: -
d_gene: TRBD2
v_gene: TRBV19
CDR3nt: TGTGCCAGTAGTGTACTAGCGGGAGGGGGAGAGCAGTTCTTC
CDR3aa: CASSVLAGGGEQFF

j_gene: TRBJ2-2
abundance: -
d_gene: -
v_gene: TRBV28
CDR3nt: TGTGCCAGCAGTCAAACTAGGTACACCGGGGAGCTGTTTTTT
CDR3aa: CASSQTRYTGELFF

j_gene: TRBJ2-3
abundance: -
d_gene: -
v_gene: TRBV6-2/TRBV6-3
CDR3nt: TGTGCCAGCAGTTATGGGGAGACAACAGATACGCAGTATTTT
CDR3aa: CASSYGETTDTQYF

j_gene: TRBJ2-7
abundance: -
d_gene: -
v_gene: TRBV15
CDR3nt: TGTGCCACCAGCAAGGGGGGACAGCAGACCTACGAGCAGTACTTC
CDR3aa: CATSKGGQQTYEQYF

j_gene: TRBJ1-1
abundance: -
d_gene: -
v_gene: TRBV19
CDR3nt: TGTGCCAGTAGTCCTCGAGGCAGGGAGAACACTGAAGCTTTCTTT
CDR3aa: CASSPRGRENTEAFF

j_gene: TRBJ1-4
abundance: -
d_gene: TRBD1
v_gene: TRBV19
CDR3nt: TGTGCCGTCCGGGGACAGGTTAATGAAAAACTGTTTTTT
CDR3aa: CAVRGQVNEKLFF

j_gene: TRBJ1-1
abundance: few
d_gene: -
v_gene: TRBV19
CDR3nt: TGTGCCAGTAGTAGGATGACAGGGAACACTGAAGCTTTCTTT
CDR3aa: CASSRMTGNTEAFF

j_gene: TRBJ1-6
abundance: -
d_gene: -
v_gene: TRBV11-2
CDR3nt: TGTGCCAGCAGCTCACAACGTTCACCCCTCCACTTT
CDR3aa: CASSSQRSPLHF

j_gene: TRBJ1-1
abundance: few
d_gene: TRBD1
v_gene: TRBV5-1
CDR3nt: TGCGCCAGCAGCTTGGCCCAAGGGGGCGGTGAAGCTTTCTTT
CDR3aa: CASSLAQGGGEAFF

j_gene: TRBJ2-7
abundance: -
d_gene: -
v_gene: TRBV30
CDR3nt: TGTGCCTGGAGTGACAGATACGAGCAGTACTTC
CDR3aa: CAWSDRYEQYF

j_gene: TRBJ1-2
abundance: -
d_gene: -
v_gene: TRBV30
CDR3nt: TGTGCCTGGAGTGTTGGGCAGGGGATCGTCGGTGGCTACACCTTC
CDR3aa: CAWSVGQGIVGGYTF

j_gene: TRBJ2-2
abundance: few
d_gene: TRBD2
v_gene: TRBV5-4
CDR3nt: TGTGCCAGCAGCTTACAGCGGGGTGCGAACACCGGGGAGCTGTTTTTT
CDR3aa: CASSLQRGANTGELFF

j_gene: TRBJ1-2
abundance: -
d_gene: -
v_gene: TRBV6-5
CDR3nt: TGTGCCAGCAGTTATTCCGACAGGTCAGGGGTCTATGGCTACACCTTC
CDR3aa: CASSYSDRSGVYGYTF

j_gene: TRBJ1-3
abundance: -
d_gene: -
v_gene: TRBV29-1
CDR3nt: TGCAGCGTTGAATTGGTCAGAGGAAACACCATATATTTT
CDR3aa: CSVELVRGNTIYF

j_gene: TRBJ1-1
abundance: -
d_gene: -
v_gene: TRBV27
CDR3nt: TGTGCCAGCAGTTTATCGGGGGGGGCCACTGAAGCTTTCTTT
CDR3aa: CASSLSGGATEAFF

j_gene: TRBJ2-2
abundance: -
d_gene: TRBD2
v_gene: TRBV7-8
CDR3nt: TGTGCCAGCAGTCCTCTAGCGATTCCAGCGGGAAAAAAAACCGGGGAGCTGTTTTTT
CDR3aa: CASSPLAIPAGKKTGELFF

j_gene: TRBJ2-1
abundance: -
d_gene: TRBD2
v_gene: TRBV24-1
CDR3nt: TGTGCCACCAGTGACTCCGGGACTAGCGGGACCTACAATGAGCAGTTCTTC
CDR3aa: CATSDSGTSGTYNEQFF

j_gene: TRBJ2-5
abundance: -
d_gene: -
v_gene: TRBV19
CDR3nt: TGTGCCAGTAGTATCCCCCCGGAAGAGACCCAGTACTTC
CDR3aa: CASSIPPEETQYF

j_gene: TRBJ2-1
abundance: -
d_gene: TRBD2
v_gene: TRBV19
CDR3nt: TGTGCCAGTAGTATTGATACTAGCGCCAATGAGCAGTTCTTC
CDR3aa: CASSIDTSANEQFF

j_gene: TRBJ2-5
abundance: -
d_gene: TRBD2
v_gene: TRBV28
CDR3nt: TGTGCCAGCAGTCCGATAGCGGGAGAGGGCCAAGAGACCCAGTACTTC
CDR3aa: CASSPIAGEGQETQYF

j_gene: TRBJ2-7
abundance: -
d_gene: -
v_gene: TRBV19
CDR3nt: TGTGCCAGTAGTATAGATCCCTACTCCTACGAGCAGTACTTC
CDR3aa: CASSIDPYSYEQYF

j_gene: TRBJ1-4
abundance: -
d_gene: -
v_gene: TRBV24-1
CDR3nt: TGTGCCACCAGTGATTCTGCGGGGGGGGGTAATGAAAAACTGTTTTTT
CDR3aa: CATSDSAGGGNEKLFF

j_gene: TRBJ2-3
abundance: -
d_gene: TRBD2
v_gene: TRBV7-2
CDR3nt: TGTGCCAGCAGCTTAGTAGGTAGCGGGGGGACAGATACGCAGTATTTT
CDR3aa: CASSLVGSGGTDTQYF

j_gene: TRBJ1-1
abundance: -
d_gene: TRBD1
v_gene: TRBV5-1
CDR3nt: TGCGCCAGCAGCTTACTACGGACAGGTAAGAACACTGAAGCTTTCTTT
CDR3aa: CASSLLRTGKNTEAFF

j_gene: TRBJ1-3
abundance: -
d_gene: -
v_gene: TRBV7-6
CDR3nt: TGTGCCAGCACCTCGACAGTCTCTGGAAACACCATATATTTT
CDR3aa: CASTSTVSGNTIYF

j_gene: TRBJ2-7
abundance: -
d_gene: TRBD2
v_gene: TRBV7-2
CDR3nt: TGTGCCAGCAGCTTAGATCGGGGGAGGGCCGCTGAGCAGTACTTC
CDR3aa: CASSLDRGRAAEQYF

j_gene: TRBJ1-1
abundance: -
d_gene: -
v_gene: TRBV4-3
CDR3nt: TGCGCCAGCAGCCAAAAGGGAGGGATTGACACTGAAGCTTTCTTT
CDR3aa: CASSQKGGIDTEAFF

j_gene: TRBJ2-1
abundance: -
d_gene: TRBD1
v_gene: TRBV7-9
CDR3nt: TGTGCCAGCAGCCCCTGGACAGGGTCCTACAATGAGCAGTTCTTC
CDR3aa: CASSPWTGSYNEQFF

j_gene: TRBJ2-1
abundance: -
d_gene: -
v_gene: TRBV11-2
CDR3nt: TGTGCCAGCTGCTCTAGCGCGAAGAGCTCCTACAATGAGCAGTTCTTC
CDR3aa: CASCSSAKSSYNEQFF

j_gene: TRBJ2-7
abundance: few
d_gene: TRBD2
v_gene: TRBV7-9
CDR3nt: TGTGCCAGCAGCTTAGGGCCGGGAGGCTACGAGCAGTACTTC
CDR3aa: CASSLGPGGYEQYF

j_gene: TRBJ2-7
abundance: -
d_gene: -
v_gene: TRBV5-5
CDR3nt: TGTGCCAGCAGCTTGATAGGGGGTTACGAGCAGTACTTC
CDR3aa: CASSLIGGYEQYF

j_gene: TRBJ2-7
abundance: -
d_gene: TRBD2
v_gene: TRBV7-6
CDR3nt: TGTGCCAGCAGCCCGACCGGGGGGAGCTCCTACGAGCAGTACTTC
CDR3aa: CASSPTGGSSYEQYF

j_gene: TRBJ2-1
abundance: -
d_gene: TRBD2
v_gene: TRBV7-6
CDR3nt: TGTGCCAGCAGCCCAGCGGGGGGGCTCAATGAGCAGTTCTTC
CDR3aa: CASSPAGGLNEQFF

j_gene: TRBJ2-2
abundance: -
d_gene: TRBD1
v_gene: TRBV30
CDR3nt: TGTGCCTGGAGGACAGGGGCGAACACCGGGGAGCTGTTTTTT
CDR3aa: CAWRTGANTGELFF

j_gene: TRBJ2-1
abundance: -
d_gene: -
v_gene: TRBV27
CDR3nt: TGTGCCAGCCTGCGGGGGCCCCCACTAGTGGACAATGAGCAGTTCTTC
CDR3aa: CASLRGPPLVDNEQFF

j_gene: TRBJ2-3
abundance: -
d_gene: -
v_gene: TRBV9
CDR3nt: TGTGCCAGCAGCGTAGCCGGGGGGCCTGGGGATACGCAGTATTTT
CDR3aa: CASSVAGGPGDTQYF

j_gene: TRBJ2-7
abundance: few
d_gene: -
v_gene: TRBV6-5
CDR3nt: TGTGCCAGCAGTTACGGCGGTCACCGGCTCGAGCAGTACTTC
CDR3aa: CASSYGGHRLEQYF

j_gene: TRBJ2-2
abundance: -
d_gene: -
v_gene: TRBV4-1
CDR3nt: TGCGCCAGCAGCCGTGGACTTAAGGGAGGGGAGCTGTTTTTT
CDR3aa: CASSRGLKGGELFF

j_gene: TRBJ2-5
abundance: -
d_gene: -
v_gene: TRBV30
CDR3nt: TGTGCCTGGAGTGTATCATTTACGATCGGGACAAACCAAGAGACCCAGTACTTC
CDR3aa: CAWSVSFTIGTNQETQYF

j_gene: TRBJ1-1
abundance: -
d_gene: TRBD1
v_gene: TRBV24-1
CDR3nt: TGTGCCACCAGTGTGGGACAGGGGAACACTGAAGCTTTCTTT
CDR3aa: CATSVGQGNTEAFF